What follows is one T cell receptor beta chain and its context. Its antigen is undetermined. This specimen comes from a study of response to subunit inactivated influenza vaccine. Study-level findings and limits: The study's authors posited that every seasonal influenza vaccination enlists few new T cells.

CDR3 length: 14 residues. Looked up from germline, CDR1 is ENHRY and CDR2 is SYGVKD. V lost 11 bases to trimming and J lost 0 bases; unmatched junction nucleotides: 8. TCRdb analysed the RT-PCR reads with MiXCR anew, one entry per CDR3 protein. Here the sample spans about 520,000 distinct CDR3 sequences, 7.2% being singletons. The source was PBMCs from blood, collected less than 25 months after vaccination. The rearrangement links TRBV10-3 to TRBJ2-3; 7 bases line up with TRBD2. The clonotype was recovered from a man aged 50 to 69 who received an inactivated influenza vaccine. In DNA form, the CDR3 reads TGTGCCGTCGGGGGGACTTCTAGCACAGATACGCAGTATTTT. This sequence encodes CAVGGTSSTDTQYF.